This T cell receptor beta chain emerged from a study of T-cell reconstitution after alpha-beta-depleted transplantation in children. This CDR3 is built from 15 residues. Germline values: CDR1 SGHTA, CDR2 FQGTGA. The junction had 2 bases not matched to a gene; V was cut back by 5 bases and J by 6 bases. This clonotype was recorded at least ten times. Antigen unknown. Study-wide results and limits: Expanded graft clones numbering several hundred reportedly gave rise to alpha-beta T cells about two months after transplant.

Unique molecular identifiers featured in how the TCRbeta library was prepared. TCRdb re-called the PCR reads through MiXCR, storing one row per CDR3 protein. The table lists about 640,000 distinct CDR3 sequences, approximately 13% of them singletons. V usage is TRBV7-3 and J usage is TRBJ2-2; 14 positions match TRBD2. This TCR was sampled from a male patient younger than 18 who had a stem cell transplant for acute myeloid leukemia, so the T cells may come from the graft donor. Sequenced material: PBMCs, mostly from graft donor cells, taken 360 days after TCRalphabeta/CD19-depleted stem cell transplant. The CDR3 DNA reads as TGTGCCAGCAGCCCGGGACTAGCGGGAGCCGGGGAGCTGTTTTTT. Amino acids: CASSPGLAGAGELFF. The whole variable domain, filled in from reference TRBV7-3 and TRBJ2-2, reads GAGVSQTPSNKVTEKGKYVELRCDPISGHTALYWYRQSLGQGPEFLIYFQGTGAADDSGLPNDRFFAVRPEGSVSTLKIQRTERGDSAVYLCASSPGLAGAGELFFGEGSRLTVL.